These 11 T cell receptor beta chains were all obtained from the same sample, sequenced in a study of regulatory T cells in long-lasting Graves disease. The time point was: newly diagnosed GD, antithyroid drugs for less than 3 months. After RNA was extracted from PBMCs, the TCR library was made from it. Researchers made TCR beta libraries by using iRepertoire HTBI primers and running Arm-PCR on CDR3 regions. TCRdb reprocessed the multiplex PCR reads with MiXCR, giving one entry per CDR3 protein. The top ten hold 12% to 15% of the sample, which has around 250,000 distinct CDR3 sequences, 15% to 20% seen once. The same data also went into a second study, on T cells in Graves' hyperthyroidism and ophthalmopathy.

The specimen was peripheral blood mononuclear cells (PBMCs), collected at new diagnosis, from a patient treated with antithyroid drugs. Receptors originate from a woman aged 25 to 39 with Graves disease.

This clonotype was seen ten or more times. The DNA of the CDR3 is TGTGCAGCCCGGGACACGCTCAACTATGGCTACACCTTC. As protein: CAARDTLNYGYTF. V and J are TRBV6-1 and TRBJ1-2; D might be TRBD1 (6 bases). This CDR3 comprises 13 residues. Germline lookup yields CDR1 MNHNS and CDR2 SASEGT.

There are many counts of this clonotype. This chain joins TRBV6-2 or TRBV6-3 and TRBJ1-2, with D perhaps TRBD1 (5 bases). The CDR3 consists of 14 residues. The V gene lost 2 bases and the J gene lost 0 bases, with 7 bases spanning the gap. The germline gives CDR1 MNHEY, CDR2 SVGEGT. Here the CDR3 DNA reads TGTGCCAGCAGTTACGGGGCAGCTAACTATGGCTACACCTTC. Its protein is CASSYGAANYGYTF.

This clonotype was recorded many times. The conserved phenylalanine or tryptophan normally closing the CDR3 is absent here, so this likely arose from a read error. The chain uses TRBV7-9 and TRBJ1-1; D remains ambiguous. CDR3 length equals 14 residues. Trimming shortened V by 4 bases and J by 0 bases, and 9 bases separated the two germline ends. The germline CDR1 and CDR2 sequences are SEHNR and FQNEAQ (reference sequence). The CDR3 region is CASSSISVNTEAFL. The CDR3 DNA reads as TGTGCCAGCAGCTCCATCAGCGTGAACACTGAAGCTTTCCTT.

This clonotype showed up many times. The gene calls are TRBV15 and TRBJ2-7; tentative D call: TRBD1 (5 bases). In germline, CDR1 is LNHNV, CDR2 YYDKDF (reference sequence). The CDR3 length is 12 residues. Trimming left V 5 bases short and J 6 bases short, with 11 bases between. CDR3 coding DNA: TGTGCCACCAGCTCAACAGGACGCGAGCAGTACTTC. Protein: CATSSTGREQYF.

Of note for this clonotype: With a much larger clone just one base away, this may be a read error. The gene calls are TRBV6-2 or TRBV6-3 and TRBJ1-1; 10 positions match TRBD1. This CDR3 spans 12 amino acids. CDR1 is MNHEY and CDR2 is SVGEGT in the germline V gene. The CDR3 DNA is TGTGCCAGCGACAGGGGGCGTACTGAAGCTCTCTTT. As protein: CASDRGRTEALF.

Of note for this clonotype: A read error is the likely source, as a far larger clone sits one nucleotide away. V and J are TRBV11-1 and TRBJ2-1; D remains unclear. This CDR3 is built from 12 residues. Germline V CDR1 and CDR2: SGHAT, FQDESV (reference sequence). V was clipped by 8 bases and J by 6 bases, with 11 bases between them. CDR3: CASGELGNEQFF. Written as DNA, the CDR3 is TGTGCCAGCGGAGAGCTCGGCAATGAGCAGTTCTTC.

The chain couples TRBV12-3 or TRBV12-4 to TRBJ2-7, with D perhaps being TRBD1 or TRBD2 (5 bases each). The CDR3 contains 16 residues. V was pared by 0 bases and J by 0 bases, with 12 bases between. Here the CDR3 DNA reads TGTGCCAGCAGTTTAGCGGGGGACGGCTACTCCTACGAGCAGTACTTC. As protein: CASSLAGDGYSYEQYF.

In this sample, this clonotype turned up many times. The chain joins TRBV12-3 or TRBV12-4 to TRBJ1-3; D is unresolved. The V end was cut by 5 bases, the J end by 2 bases, with 10 bases between. This CDR3 contains 14 residues. In DNA form, the CDR3 reads TGTGCCAGCAGTCGACTGTTGCCTGGAAACACCATATATTTT. Its protein is CASSRLLPGNTIYF.

This clonotype has at least ten counts. The J gene is TRBJ1-1, the V gene TRBV5-6; the D is unclear. The V and J ends lost 6 bases and 5 bases respectively, with 14 bases between them. The CDR3 is 13 amino acids. The germline V gene has CDR1 SGHDT and CDR2 YYEEEE. DNA for the CDR3: TGTGCCAGCACCATACTAGGCGGGACTGAAGCTTTCTTT. Translated, it gives CASTILGGTEAFF.

This clonotype was counted many times. This rearrangement joins TRBV4-1 to TRBJ2-6, with D unclear. Germline V gene lookup returns CDR1 MGHRA and CDR2 YSYEKL. The CDR3 totals 16 residues. The ends were cut back, 1 base at V and 0 bases at J, with 7 bases in the middle. CDR3 sequence reads: CASSQVPGSGANVLTF. The CDR3 nucleotides read TGCGCCAGCAGCCAAGTGCCCGGCTCTGGGGCCAACGTCCTGACTTTC.

In this sample, this clonotype turned up many times. The chain uses TRBV3-1 and TRBJ1-5, with D tentatively TRBD1 (6 bases). Germline CDR1 is LGHDT and CDR2 is YNNKEL (reference sequence). V was pared by 4 bases and J by 0 bases, with 13 bases between. There are 16 residues in the CDR3. The CDR3 nucleotides read TGTGCCAGCAGCCGCTCCCAGGACAGTAGCAATCAGCCCCAGCATTTT. This sequence encodes CASSRSQDSSNQPQHF.